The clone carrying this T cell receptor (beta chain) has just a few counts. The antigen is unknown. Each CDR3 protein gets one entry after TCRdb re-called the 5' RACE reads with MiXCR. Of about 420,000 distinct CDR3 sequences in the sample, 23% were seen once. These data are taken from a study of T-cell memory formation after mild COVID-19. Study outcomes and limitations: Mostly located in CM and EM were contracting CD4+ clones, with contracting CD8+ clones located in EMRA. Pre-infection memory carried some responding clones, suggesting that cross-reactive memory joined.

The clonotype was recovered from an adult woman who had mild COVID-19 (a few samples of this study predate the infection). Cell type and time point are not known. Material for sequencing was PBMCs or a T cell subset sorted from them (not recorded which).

The CDR3, as DNA: TGTGCCAGCAGCCAAGGGACCTACTACGAGCAGTACTTC. Protein sequence: CASSQGTYYEQYF. V usage is TRBV4-2 and J usage is TRBJ2-7, with no clear D. The CDR3 consists of 13 residues. V was clipped by 1 base and J by 3 bases, with 7 bases between them. Per the germline V gene, CDR1 is LGHNA and CDR2 is YNFKEQ.